What follows are 12 T cell receptor beta chains derived from one specimen sequenced in a study of OX40 agonist ivuxolimab in advanced cancers. This table comes from immunoSEQ multiplex PCR, and its TCRdb copy is limited to in-frame clones, with some not included. The sample holds almost 80,000 clones, approximately 84% seen once. This specimen consisted of CD4+ or CD8+ T cells sorted from blood, obtained in a trial of the OX40 agonist ivuxolimab. These receptors came from an adult with an advanced solid tumor such as melanoma, head and neck, liver or kidney cancer.

This chain connects TRBV5-4 to TRBJ2-2, with a possible D match to TRBD2 (5 bases). V dropped 0 bases and J dropped 3 bases, with 12 bases sitting between them. This CDR3 spans 16 amino acids. Germline-derived CDR1 and CDR2 are SGHNT and YYREEE (reference sequence). This chain's CDR3 is CASSLEGSVDTGELFF. CDR3 nucleotide sequence: TGTGCCAGCAGCTTGGAGGGTAGCGTTGACACCGGGGAGCTGTTTTTT.

The rearrangement joins TRBV6-1 to TRBJ2-7; TRBD1 matches at 12 bases. Germline-derived CDR1 and CDR2 are MNHNS and SASEGT. V was pared by 8 bases and J by 6 bases, with 11 bases of the junction left unmatched. This CDR3 is built from 15 residues. The CDR3 coding sequence is TGTGCCAGCCGTGCAAGGGGACAGGGGGCGTCCGAGCAGTACTTC. Protein product: CASRARGQGASEQYF.

V gene TRBV14 combines with J gene TRBJ2-1, with D unclear. V lost 3 bases and J 7 bases, leaving 10 bases between the germline ends. Germline lookup yields CDR1 SGHDN and CDR2 FVKESK. This CDR3 contains 13 residues. CDR3 sequence: CASSQIDSNEQFF. The CDR3 region has the DNA TGTGCCAGCAGCCAGATTGACTCGAATGAGCAGTTCTTC.

V usage is TRBV7-7 and J usage is TRBJ2-5, with 9 positions matching TRBD2. Germline-derived CDR1 and CDR2 are SSHAT and FNYEAQ (reference sequence). The CDR3 is made up of 13 amino acids. J lost 8 bases, V lost 1 base, and 2 bases had no gene match. CDR3 residues: CASSLETSGTQYF. The CDR3, as DNA: TGTGCCAGCAGCTTAGAGACTAGCGGCACCCAGTACTTC.

This clone was recorded once. The V call is TRBV5-4, the J call TRBJ2-5; TRBD2 agrees at 10 bases. Per the germline V gene, CDR1 is SGHNT and CDR2 is YYREEE (reference sequence). V trimming: 2 bases; J trimming: 5 bases; junction bases outside the gene matches: 12. The CDR3 consists of 17 residues. Here the CDR3 DNA reads TGTGCCAGCAGCTTAAAGCGGGGGGGAGAATTCGGGGAGACCCAGTACTTC. Translation: CASSLKRGGEFGETQYF.

The rearrangement uses TRBV11-2 and TRBJ1-2; possible D gene TRBD1, 6 bases. The CDR3 has 14 residues. Germline-derived CDR1 and CDR2 are SGHAT and FQNNGV. Trimming removed 1 base from V and 0 bases from J, with 6 bases in between. The chain's CDR3 is CASSLGQANYGYTF. The CDR3 bases are TGTGCCAGCAGCTTAGGACAGGCTAACTATGGCTACACCTTC.

The genes are TRBV11-3 and TRBJ2-3; D is ambiguous. From germline, CDR1 is SGHNT and CDR2 YENEEA. Trimming removed 1 base from V and 1 base from J, with 12 bases in between. The CDR3 length is 16 residues. CDR3 sequence: CASSLGVAGRTDTQYF. CDR3 DNA sequence: TGTGCCAGCAGCTTAGGGGTAGCAGGCCGCACAGATACGCAGTATTTT.

This sequence joins TRBV19 and TRBJ2-3; possibly TRBD1 for D (6 bases). Germline lookup yields CDR1 LNHDA and CDR2 SQIVND (reference sequence). V was cut by 5 bases and J by 1 base, with 16 bases left in between. The CDR3 runs to 16 residues. CDR3 coding DNA: TGTGCCAGTAGTCCTAACAGGGTGGATGGCACAGATACGCAGTATTTT. It codes for CASSPNRVDGTDTQYF.

The chain joins TRBV7-2 to TRBJ1-6; D is perhaps TRBD1 (5 bases). Per germline, CDR1 SGHTA and CDR2 FQGNSA. Trimming pared 2 bases from V and 7 bases from J, leaving 15 bases between. There are 16 residues in the CDR3. The CDR3 region is CASSLLPGSVNSPLHF. CDR3 nucleotides: TGTGCCAGCAGCTTACTCCCAGGGAGTGTGAATTCACCCCTCCACTTT.

The chain employs TRBV30 and TRBJ2-6; 7 bases map to TRBD2. J lost 0 bases, V lost 5 bases, and 1 base had no gene match. The germline V gene has CDR1 GTSNPN and CDR2 SVGIG (reference sequence). The CDR3 loop spans 14 amino acids. Here the CDR3 DNA reads TGTGCCTGGGGCGGGGGCTCTGGGGCCAACGTCCTGACTTTC. It is translated as CAWGGGSGANVLTF.

The gene calls are TRBV28 and TRBJ2-5; 9 bases are shared with TRBD2. J gave up 5 bases and V 5 bases, and 15 bases lay outside the gene matches. The CDR3 is 17 amino acids. CDR1 MDHEN and CDR2 SYDVKM come from the germline V gene. The CDR3 loop is CASSIGASGDAGETQYF. The CDR3 DNA reads as TGTGCCAGCAGTATTGGGGCTAGCGGGGATGCCGGGGAGACCCAGTACTTC.

The chain combines TRBV7-2 with TRBJ2-3; a weak D match, TRBD1 (5 bases). CDR1 SGHTA and CDR2 FQGNSA come from the germline V gene. The V gene lost 0 bases and the J gene lost 6 bases, with 13 bases spanning the gap. This CDR3 contains 15 residues. CDR3 amino acids: CASSLALGRQDTQYF. In DNA form, the CDR3 reads TGTGCCAGCAGCTTAGCATTGGGGCGGCAGGATACGCAGTATTTT.